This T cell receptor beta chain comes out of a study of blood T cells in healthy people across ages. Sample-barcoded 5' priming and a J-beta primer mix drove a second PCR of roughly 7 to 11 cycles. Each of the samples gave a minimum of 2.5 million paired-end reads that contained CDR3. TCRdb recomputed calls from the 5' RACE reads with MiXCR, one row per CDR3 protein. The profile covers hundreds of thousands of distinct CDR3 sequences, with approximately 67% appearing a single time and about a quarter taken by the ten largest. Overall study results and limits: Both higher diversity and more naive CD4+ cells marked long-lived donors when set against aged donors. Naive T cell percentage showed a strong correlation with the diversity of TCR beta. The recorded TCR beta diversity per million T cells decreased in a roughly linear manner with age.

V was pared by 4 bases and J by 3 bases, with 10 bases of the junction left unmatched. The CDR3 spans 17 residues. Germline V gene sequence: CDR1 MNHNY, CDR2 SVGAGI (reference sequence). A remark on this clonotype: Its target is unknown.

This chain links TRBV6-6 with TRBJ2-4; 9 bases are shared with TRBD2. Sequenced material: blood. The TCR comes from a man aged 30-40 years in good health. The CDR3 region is CASSFRAGGLGKNIQYF. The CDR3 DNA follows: TGTGCCAGCAGTTTCCGTGCGGGGGGGCTTGGCAAAAACATTCAGTACTTC.